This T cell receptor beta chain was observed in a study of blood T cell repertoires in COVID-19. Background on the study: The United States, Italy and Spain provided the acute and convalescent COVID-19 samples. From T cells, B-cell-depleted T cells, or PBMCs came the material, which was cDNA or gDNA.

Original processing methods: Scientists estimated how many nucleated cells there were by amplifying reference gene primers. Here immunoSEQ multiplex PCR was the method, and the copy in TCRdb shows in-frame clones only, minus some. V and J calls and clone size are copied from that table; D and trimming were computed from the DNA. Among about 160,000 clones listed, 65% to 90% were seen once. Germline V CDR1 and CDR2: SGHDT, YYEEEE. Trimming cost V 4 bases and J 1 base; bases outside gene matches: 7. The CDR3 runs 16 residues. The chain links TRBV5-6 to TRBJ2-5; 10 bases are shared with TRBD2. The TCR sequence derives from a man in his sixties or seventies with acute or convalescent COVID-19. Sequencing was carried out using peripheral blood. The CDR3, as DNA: TGTGCCAGCAGCCTTAGACTAGCGGGTTTCCAAGAGACCCAGTACTTC. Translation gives CASSLRLAGFQETQYF.